The 17 T cell receptor beta chains in this list originate from one sample, sequenced in a study of blood T cell repertoires in COVID-19. Data came from immunoSEQ multiplex PCR; TCRdb stores just in-frame clones and leaves some out. The repertoire consists of about 98,000 clones, with approximately 85% occurring once and the leading ten covering about 10%. Sequencing used peripheral blood. Source of these receptors: a man aged 35 to 55 with active or convalescent COVID-19.

This chain joins TRBV18 and TRBJ2-3; TRBD2 matches at 14 bases. The CDR3 contains 18 residues. V shed 1 base, J shed 3 bases, and the junction held 6 bases outside the gene matches. Germline CDR1 reads KGHSH; CDR2 reads LQKENI. The CDR3 bases are TGTGCCAGCTCACCACTGGGACTAGCGGGGGTTCTAACAGATACGCAGTATTTT. Translation: CASSPLGLAGVLTDTQYF.

V and J are TRBV6-5 and TRBJ1-2, with D maybe TRBD1 (5 bases). Germline V gives CDR1 MNHEY, CDR2 SVGAGI. The CDR3 has 14 amino acids. The ends were cut back, 8 bases at V and 7 bases at J, with 20 bases in the middle. CDR3 sequence (DNA): TGTGCCAGCTCCCCCGGGACTGCTTCTATTGGCTACACCTTC. The encoded protein is CASSPGTASIGYTF.

This chain joins TRBV7-2 and TRBJ2-1; 12 bases align to TRBD2. The germline CDR1 and CDR2 sequences are SGHTA and FQGNSA. The CDR3 is made up of 16 amino acids. The ends lost 4 bases at V and 6 bases at J; junction bases unmatched: 7. CDR3 bases: TGTGCCAGCAGCTGGCGACTAGCGGGGGTCGCCAATGAGCAGTTCTTC. This sequence encodes CASSWRLAGVANEQFF.

This chain joins TRBV19 and TRBJ2-3, with TRBD1 matching over 10 bases. Germline CDR1 is LNHDA and CDR2 is SQIVND (reference sequence). Trimming at V came to 5 bases and at J to 4 bases, leaving 15 bases not matched to a gene. The CDR3 sequence is 18 residues long. The CDR3 spells CASSYTVLDRGHSDTQYF. The CDR3 DNA sequence: TGTGCCAGTAGTTACACCGTTCTCGACAGGGGGCACTCAGATACGCAGTATTTT.

V is TRBV11-2 and J is TRBJ2-6, with D hard to call. Germline-derived CDR1 and CDR2 are SGHAT and FQNNGV. Trimming removed 1 base from V and 1 base from J, with 8 bases in between. The CDR3 runs to 16 residues. CDR3 nucleotide sequence: TGTGCCAGCAGCTTAGGGAGCCGGTCTGGGGCCAACGTCCTGACTTTC. Translated: CASSLGSRSGANVLTF.

CDR3 nucleotide sequence: TGTGCCAGCAGCTATCTAGCGGGGGGGCCCACAGATACGCAGTATTTT. Translated: CASSYLAGGPTDTQYF. This chain links TRBV7-3 with TRBJ2-3, with TRBD2 matching 12 bases. V lost 4 bases, J lost 2 bases, and 4 bases stayed unmatched. Germline lookup yields CDR1 SGHTA and CDR2 FQGTGA. This CDR3 comprises 16 residues.

The gene calls are TRBV10-2 and TRBJ2-1; 10 bases fit TRBD2. Germline V CDR1 and CDR2: WSHSY, SAAADI. Trimming took 5 bases from V and 8 from J; bases not matched to a gene: 9. The CDR3 runs 15 residues. CDR3 in DNA: TGCGCCAGCAGTTCAAATAGCGGGGGGCCGGATGAGCAGTTCTTC. Translation gives CASSSNSGGPDEQFF.

This clone has only a few counts. This sequence joins TRBV1 and TRBJ1-6; the table's D call of TRBD1 was not tested on the DNA. TRBV1 is a known pseudogene. This CDR3 region has 15 residues. The CDR3 reads CTSSQDRACCSPLHF. For the CDR3, the DNA is TGCACCAGCAGCCAAGACAGGGCTTGTTGTTCACCCCTCCACTTT.

In its sample, this clone was seen once. The CDR3 DNA reads TGTGCCAGCAGTCATCGACAGGGTGATGGCTACACCTTC. Translating it yields CASSHRQGDGYTF. The rearrangement joins TRBV6-2 or TRBV6-3 to TRBJ1-2, with 7 bases lining up with TRBD1. Trimming cost V 5 bases and J 6 bases; bases outside gene matches: 6. The V gene's germline CDR1 is MNHEY and CDR2 SVGEGT. This CDR3 spans 13 amino acids.

The J gene is TRBJ1-6, the V gene TRBV14, with TRBD1 matching over 8 bases. CDR3 length: 15 residues. Germline V gene sequence: CDR1 SGHDN, CDR2 FVKESK. V dropped 3 bases and J dropped 10; count of bases not matched to a gene: 8. The CDR3 is CASSQALTGVSPLHF. The CDR3 DNA follows: TGTGCCAGCAGCCAGGCCCTGACAGGGGTCTCACCCCTCCACTTT.

For the CDR3, the DNA is TGTGCCAGCAGAAGTCAGGGTTCGGCCACAGATACGCAGTATTTT. The encoded protein is CASRSQGSATDTQYF. The chain recombines TRBV6-5 with TRBJ2-3, with D possibly being TRBD1 (5 bases). Germline V CDR1 and CDR2: MNHEY, SVGAGI. V dropped 6 bases and J dropped 2 bases, with 15 bases sitting between them. CDR3 length: 15 amino acids.

V usage is TRBV3-1 (or the pseudogene TRBV3-2) and J usage is TRBJ2-7; TRBD2 matches at 11 bases. The CDR3 runs 15 residues. J was trimmed by 0 bases and V by 2 bases; bases with no gene match: 0. Germline-derived CDR1 and CDR2 are LGHDT and YNNKEL (reference sequence). CDR3 sequence (DNA): TGTGCCAGCAGCCAAACTAGCGGGGGCTCCTACGAGCAGTACTTC. It translates to CASSQTSGGSYEQYF.

The CDR3 here is CASNRGSYQPQHF. In DNA form, the CDR3 reads TGTGCCAGTAACAGGGGATCGTATCAGCCCCAGCATTTT. The chain has TRBV12-3 or TRBV12-4 and TRBJ1-5; 7 nucleotides line up with TRBD1. After removal of 9 bases from V and 5 bases from J, the junction contained 7 bases not matched to a gene. The CDR3 contains 13 residues.

This chain connects TRBV19 to TRBJ2-7; TRBD2 agrees at 7 bases. V was pared by 3 bases and J by 0 bases, with 5 bases of the junction left unmatched. Germline loops: CDR1 LNHDA, CDR2 SQIVND (reference sequence). The CDR3 has 15 amino acids. CDR3 coding DNA: TGTGCCAGTAGTATTAGCGGGTCGAGCTCCTACGAGCAGTACTTC. It codes for CASSISGSSSYEQYF.

The chain links TRBV4-3 to TRBJ2-7; TRBD2 might be the D (7 bases). V was pared by 1 base and J by 0 bases, with 10 bases between. CDR3 length: 15 amino acids. CDR1 LGHNA and CDR2 YSLEER come from the germline V gene. This chain's CDR3 is CASSQGEGVSYEQYF. As DNA, the CDR3 is TGCGCCAGCAGCCAAGGGGAGGGGGTCTCCTACGAGCAGTACTTC.

Here the CDR3 DNA reads TGTGCCAGCAGCCAAGGCGTCTGGACAGACCCCACAGATACGCAGTATTTT. Protein: CASSQGVWTDPTDTQYF. The chain uses TRBV14 and TRBJ2-3; possibly TRBD1 for D (6 bases). V gave up 1 base and J gave up 2 bases, with 16 bases separating them. This CDR3 region has 17 residues. Germline V lookup: CDR1 SGHDN, CDR2 FVKESK.

The rearrangement uses TRBV4-2 and TRBJ1-3; TRBD1 matches at 9 bases. Per germline, CDR1 LGHNA and CDR2 YNFKEQ. This CDR3 is 16 amino acids long. V shed 1 base, J shed 4 bases, and the junction held 5 bases outside the gene matches. CDR3 loop: CASSQGRDRVGNTIYF. The DNA for the CDR3 is TGTGCCAGCAGCCAAGGCCGGGACAGGGTAGGAAACACCATATATTTT.